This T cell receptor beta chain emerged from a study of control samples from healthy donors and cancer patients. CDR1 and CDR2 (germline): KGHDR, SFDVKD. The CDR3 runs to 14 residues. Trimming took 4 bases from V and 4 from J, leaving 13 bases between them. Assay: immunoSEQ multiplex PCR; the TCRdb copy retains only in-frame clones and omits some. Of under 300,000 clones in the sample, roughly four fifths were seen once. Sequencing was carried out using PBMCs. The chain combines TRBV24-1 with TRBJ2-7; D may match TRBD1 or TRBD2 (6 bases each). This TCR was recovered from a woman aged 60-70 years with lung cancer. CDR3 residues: CATSEGGLGYEQYF. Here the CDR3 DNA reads TGTGCCACCAGTGAAGGGGGGCTGGGGTACGAGCAGTACTTC.